The T cell receptor beta chain under discussion was sequenced for a study of spatial heterogeneity in lung cancer. TCRdb reanalysed the 5' RACE reads using MiXCR and keeps one entry per CDR3 protein. Here the sample spans about 120,000 distinct CDR3 sequences, about 12% being singletons. Time point denoted: blood at routine non-recurrence follow-up after resection. Material for sequencing was whole RNA from tumor, nontumor lung or frozen PBMC, left unsorted. The starting material was PBMCs, obtained at follow-up. The receptor comes from a male donor with early-stage non-small cell lung cancer.

This CDR3 is CASSWDLQETQYF. CDR3 DNA sequence: TGTGCCAGCAGCTGGGACCTCCAAGAGACCCAGTACTTC. The chain links TRBV7-2 to TRBJ2-5; D may match TRBD1 or TRBD2 (5 bases each). Trimming cost V 4 bases and J 1 base, with 7 bases left between them. There are 13 residues in the CDR3. Germline CDR1 and CDR2: SGHTA and FQGNSA.